This T cell receptor beta chain was captured by sequencing in a study of technical replicates of blood from a few donors. Some clones are missing from TCRdb's copy, which holds only in-frame ones; the method was immunoSEQ multiplex PCR. The profile shows about 79,000 clones, 75% to 95% of them singletons. The CDR3 runs to 13 residues. Trimming took off 2 bases at V and 7 bases at J, with 11 bases between the two ends. CDR1 and CDR2 from the germline V gene are MGHRA and YSYEKL. The sequenced sample was T cells isolated from PBMCs. The TCR sequence derives from a human donor in good health. Some clones in this sample may be carry-over from other donors' samples. The V call is TRBV4-1, the J call TRBJ2-5, with D possibly TRBD1 on 6 matching bases. The CDR3 region is CASSQLRGGTQYF. The CDR3 DNA is TGCGCCAGCAGCCAACTTCGAGGGGGGACCCAGTACTTC.